Shown below are 15 T cell receptor beta chains from a single sample sequenced in a study of T cell responses to AZD1222 COVID-19 vaccine. Produced via immunoSEQ multiplex PCR; TCRdb's table is partial and in-frame only. This sample carries 120,000 or so clones, 75% to 90% of them seen once, and the ten largest clones take about 7.1%. The source was peripheral blood, collected 28 days after the second AZD1222 dose. These receptors were collected from an adult who received the AZD1222 COVID-19 vaccine.

The rearrangement links TRBV6-5 to TRBJ2-7, with D unresolved. Trimming shortened V by 2 bases and J by 2 bases, and 7 bases separated the two germline ends. The CDR3 has 13 amino acids. Germline loops: CDR1 MNHEY, CDR2 SVGAGI. This CDR3 reads CASSYSEAYEQYF. DNA of the CDR3: TGTGCCAGCAGTTACAGCGAAGCCTACGAGCAGTACTTC.

For the CDR3, the DNA is TGTGCCAACGGGGCCCTCGGAGGCTACACCTTC. This translates into CANGALGGYTF. The rearrangement uses TRBV6-5 and TRBJ1-2; D is possibly TRBD1 (5 bases). Germline lookup yields CDR1 MNHEY and CDR2 SVGAGI. V was cut by 10 bases and J by 8 bases, with 14 bases left in between. CDR3 size: 11 residues.

The V call is TRBV7-9, the J call TRBJ2-5, with 10 bases identical to TRBD1. The CDR3 runs 16 residues. The junction had 10 bases not matched to a gene; V was cut back by 5 bases and J by 4 bases. From germline, CDR1 is SEHNR and CDR2 FQNEAQ (reference sequence). The DNA for the CDR3 is TGTGCCAGCAGCAAGGTGACAGGGGGCATGGGAGAGACCCAGTACTTC. This encodes CASSKVTGGMGETQYF.

This rearrangement joins TRBV5-4 to TRBJ2-7; 7 bases agree with TRBD1. The CDR3 length is 15 residues. Trimming at V came to 4 bases and at J to 4 bases, leaving 11 bases not matched to a gene. Germline V gene data show CDR1 as SGHNT and CDR2 as YYREEE (reference sequence). Written as DNA, the CDR3 is TGTGCCAGCAGCGACAAGGGACAGCTACCATACGAGCAGTACTTC. Encoded protein: CASSDKGQLPYEQYF.

This clone was seen a few times. The genes are TRBV7-9 and TRBJ2-1, with D perhaps matching TRBD1 (6 bases). The length of the CDR3 is 14 residues. V lost 3 bases to trimming and J lost 8 bases, with 14 bases between them. Germline values: CDR1 SEHNR, CDR2 FQNEAQ (reference sequence). This CDR3 reads CASSFRGKGDEQFF. For the CDR3, the DNA is TGTGCCAGCAGCTTCCGGGGAAAGGGGGATGAGCAGTTCTTC.

The chain recombines TRBV5-1 with TRBJ2-7; D may be TRBD2 (7 bases). The V and J ends lost 3 bases and 4 bases respectively, with 14 bases between them. CDR1 and CDR2 (germline): SGHRS, YFSETQ. This CDR3 contains 14 residues. The CDR3 region is CASSSHREGYEQYF. In DNA form, the CDR3 reads TGCGCCAGCAGCTCTCACAGGGAGGGTTACGAGCAGTACTTC.

The chain employs TRBV6-2 or TRBV6-3 and TRBJ1-2; D is unresolved. The CDR3 consists of 16 residues. Deletions cut 2 bases from V and 1 base from J, with 14 bases between. Per the germline V gene, CDR1 is MNHEY and CDR2 is SVGEGT. The CDR3 DNA is TGTGCCAGCAGTTACGGGATGGGCACCCATAACTATGGCTACACCTTC. The encoded protein is CASSYGMGTHNYGYTF.

This chain uses TRBV21-1 with TRBJ2-5; TRBD1, the table's D call, was not compared with the DNA. TRBV21-1 is classified as a pseudogene. This CDR3 region has 15 residues. CDR3 DNA sequence: TGTGCCAGCAGCAAAGTCAGGGCGGCCCAAGAGACCCAGTACTTC. This codes for CASSKVRAAQETQYF.

V and J are TRBV29-1 and TRBJ1-1, with a possible D match to TRBD1 (5 bases). The CDR3 is 12 residues long. CDR1 and CDR2 (germline): SQVTM, ANQGSEA. Between the trimmed V and J ends, which lost 5 bases and 5 bases, there was a span of 12 bases. The CDR3 loop reads CSVLPRGTEAFF. The CDR3 DNA follows: TGCAGCGTTCTCCCTAGGGGAACTGAAGCTTTCTTT.

V usage is TRBV5-1 and J usage is TRBJ1-3; D is unresolved. The V gene lost 4 bases and the J gene lost 0 bases, with 17 bases spanning the gap. This CDR3 spans 17 amino acids. Germline V gene data show CDR1 as SGHRS and CDR2 as YFSETQ. CDR3 in amino acids: CASSPEGSYNSGNTIYF. The DNA of the CDR3 is TGCGCCAGCAGCCCCGAAGGGTCCTATAACTCTGGAAACACCATATATTTT.

This rearrangement joins TRBV28 to TRBJ2-4, with 11 bases fitting TRBD2. Germline loops: CDR1 MDHEN, CDR2 SYDVKM. CDR3 length equals 16 residues. Trimming at V came to 2 bases and at J to 2 bases, leaving 2 bases not matched to a gene. This CDR3 reads CASSLASGRPKNIQYF. CDR3 nucleotide sequence: TGTGCCAGCAGTTTAGCTAGCGGGAGGCCCAAAAACATTCAGTACTTC.

V gene TRBV2 combines with J gene TRBJ2-1; weak D call: TRBD2 (5 bases). CDR1 is SNHLY and CDR2 is FYNNEI in the germline V gene. CDR3 length: 15 amino acids. V dropped 6 bases and J dropped 4 bases, with 16 bases sitting between them. CDR3 loop: CASSLAYPGYNEQFF. The CDR3 DNA sequence: TGTGCCAGCAGCCTAGCCTACCCGGGGTACAATGAGCAGTTCTTC.

About this clone itself: Other nucleotide sequences from this sample produce the same CDR3. The genes are TRBV7-2 and TRBJ2-7, with 7 bases that match TRBD2. The ends lost 3 bases at V and 3 bases at J; junction bases unmatched: 2. CDR3 length: 13 amino acids. CDR1 SGHTA and CDR2 FQGNSA come from the germline V gene. In DNA, the CDR3 is TGTGCCAGCAGCTTCGGGACTAACTACGAGCAGTACTTC. As protein: CASSFGTNYEQYF.

This clone was counted a single time. Germline and junction disagree at one end, which may indicate a read error. The chain combines TRBV12-3 or TRBV12-4 with TRBJ2-1; no reliable D call. The CDR3 contains 11 residues. Here the CDR3 reads CASTKLRELIF. The CDR3, as DNA: TGTGCCAGCACCAAACTAAGGGAACTGATCTTC.

This chain links TRBV6-5 with TRBJ2-3, with TRBD2 matching over 7 bases. The germline CDR1 and CDR2 sequences are MNHEY and SVGAGI. The CDR3 consists of 16 residues. J gave up 3 bases and V 3 bases, and 9 bases lay outside the gene matches. The CDR3 spells CASSYRAGVGTDTQYF. The DNA of the CDR3 is TGTGCCAGCAGTTATAGGGCGGGAGTGGGGACAGATACGCAGTATTTT.